Each of the 25 T cell receptor beta chains below was sequenced from the same sample in a study of blood T cells in healthy people across ages. The authors ran a second PCR of 7 to 11 cycles using a sample-barcoded 5' primer and a J-beta primer mix. TCRdb passed the 5' RACE reads through MiXCR, listing each CDR3 protein once. The sample carries 800,000 to 950,000 distinct CDR3 sequences, 35% to 40% recorded once. Sequenced material: blood. These receptors all come from a man aged 18 to 30 in good health.

The CDR3 protein is CASSLWDQETQYF. The DNA of the CDR3 is TGTGCCAGCAGCTTATGGGACCAAGAGACCCAGTACTTC. This chain joins TRBV7-2 and TRBJ2-5, with unresolved D. With 2 bases removed from V and 0 bases from J, the gap between germline ends came to 4 bases. The length of the CDR3 is 13 residues. Germline V gene sequence: CDR1 SGHTA, CDR2 FQGNSA.

The sample holds many counts of this clonotype. This chain joins TRBV5-5 and TRBJ2-1; D may be TRBD2 (6 bases). The CDR3 has 15 residues. The germline gives CDR1 SGHKS, CDR2 YYEKEE (reference sequence). V was shortened by 4 bases and J by 6 bases, with 17 bases between the two germline ends. The CDR3 loop is CASSGPFAGPNEQFF. DNA for the CDR3: TGTGCCAGCAGCGGCCCCTTCGCGGGGCCCAATGAGCAGTTCTTC.

The rearrangement joins TRBV3-1 to TRBJ1-1; D not resolved. Germline V gene data show CDR1 as LGHDT and CDR2 as YNNKEL (reference sequence). The V end was cut by 0 bases, the J end by 2 bases, with 10 bases between. This CDR3 is built from 15 residues. The CDR3 DNA sequence: TGTGCCAGCAGCCAAGAAAGAGCGTTCAACACTGAAGCTTTCTTT. Translation gives CASSQERAFNTEAFF. Looking up the rest from reference TRBV3-1 and TRBJ1-1 gives the full variable domain: DTAVSQTPKYLVTQMGNDKSIKCEQNLGHDTMYWYKQDSKKFLKIMFSYNNKELIINETVPNRFSPKSPDKAHLNLHINSLELGDSAVYFCASSQERAFNTEAFFGQGTRLTVV.

This clonotype has just a few counts. The chain combines TRBV7-3 with TRBJ2-1, with a weak D call TRBD2 (5 bases). Trimming stripped 1 base from V and 10 bases from J, with 11 bases between. Germline V gene lookup returns CDR1 SGHTA and CDR2 FQGTGA. The CDR3 has 13 amino acids. CDR3 DNA sequence: TGTGCCAGCAGCTTAAGGACCACGGGGGAGCAGTTCTTC. Protein sequence: CASSLRTTGEQFF.

The CDR3 protein is CASSPRGVEYNSPLHF. In nucleotides, the CDR3 is TGTGCCAGCAGCCCCAGGGGGGTCGAGTATAATTCACCCCTCCACTTT. The rearrangement uses TRBV27 and TRBJ1-6; 7 bases map to TRBD1. V shed 6 bases and J 4 bases; nucleotides not matched to a gene: 9. CDR1 and CDR2 (germline): MNHEY, SMNVEV (reference sequence). The CDR3 contains 16 residues.

The genes are TRBV28 and TRBJ2-3; D remains unclear. The ends were cut back, 2 bases at V and 1 base at J, with 16 bases in the middle. The length of the CDR3 is 17 residues. Per the germline V gene, CDR1 is MDHEN and CDR2 is SYDVKM. The CDR3, as DNA: TGTGCCAGCAGTTTACTCCGAAGGGTCGCAGGCACAGATACGCAGTATTTT. Encoded protein: CASSLLRRVAGTDTQYF.

V and J are TRBV4-3 and TRBJ2-1; perhaps TRBD1 as D (6 bases). With 0 bases removed from V and 10 bases from J, the gap between germline ends came to 16 bases. CDR3 size: 15 residues. Germline values: CDR1 LGHNA, CDR2 YSLEER. CDR3 sequence reads: CASSQDGGRSYEQFF. The CDR3 coding sequence is TGCGCCAGCAGCCAAGATGGGGGCAGATCCTACGAGCAGTTCTTC.

This clonotype was observed at least ten times. The CDR3 loop reads CASSLVWGAKNIQYF. CDR3 sequence (DNA): TGTGCCAGCAGCCTTGTATGGGGAGCCAAAAACATTCAGTACTTC. The V and J genes are TRBV7-2 and TRBJ2-4; D remains ambiguous. The CDR3 extends over 15 amino acids. Trimming removed 5 bases at V and 0 bases at J, with 11 bases between. CDR1 is SGHTA and CDR2 is FQGNSA in the germline V gene.

The chain is built from TRBV7-2 and TRBJ1-6, with D uncertain. Per germline, CDR1 SGHTA and CDR2 FQGNSA. CDR3 length equals 16 residues. Trimming removed 0 bases from V and 8 bases from J, with 14 bases in between. The CDR3 spells CTSSLAGRLMDSPLHF. CDR3 nucleotide sequence: TGTACCAGCAGCTTAGCAGGGCGTTTGATGGATTCACCCCTCCACTTT.

Only a few counts were recorded for this clonotype. The chain joins TRBV7-6 to TRBJ1-2; TRBD1 matches at 9 bases. The V gene end was trimmed by 4 bases and the J gene end by 7 bases; junction bases not matched to a gene: 13. The CDR3 covers 16 residues. Germline CDR1 SGHVS, CDR2 FNYEAQ. The CDR3 nucleotides read TGTGCCAGCAGCTCTACTAAGGGACAGGGACGGGTTGGCTACACCTTC. Amino acid sequence: CASSSTKGQGRVGYTF.

In this sample, this clonotype turned up many times. The chain links TRBV27 to TRBJ2-1, with D tentatively TRBD2 (5 bases). Trimming shortened V by 3 bases and J by 5 bases, and 11 bases separated the two germline ends. The CDR3 totals 14 residues. Germline V gene data show CDR1 as MNHEY and CDR2 as SMNVEV (reference sequence). The chain's CDR3 is CASSFRGSDNEQFF. The CDR3 region has the DNA TGTGCCAGCAGTTTCCGGGGATCCGACAATGAGCAGTTCTTC.

The chain uses TRBV25-1 and TRBJ2-1, with TRBD2 as a possible D gene (6 bases). The CDR3 length is 14 residues. V was trimmed by 4 bases and J by 10 bases, leaving 17 bases between them. Germline CDR1 MGHDK, CDR2 SYGVNS. The CDR3 region is CASSGTGVIYEQFF. The CDR3 nucleotides read TGTGCCAGCAGTGGAACGGGGGTGATCTACGAGCAGTTCTTC.

This clonotype was picked up a small number of times. CDR3 protein: CASKLAEYEQYF. The CDR3 region has the DNA TGTGCCAGTAAACTAGCAGAATACGAGCAGTACTTC. This chain links TRBV2 with TRBJ2-7; the D gene is possibly TRBD2 (6 bases). Germline V gives CDR1 SNHLY, CDR2 FYNNEI. V gave up 9 bases and J gave up 4 bases, with 13 bases separating them. The CDR3 consists of 12 residues.

The chain couples TRBV16 to TRBJ1-2, with D uncertain. Trimming removed 2 bases at V and 7 bases at J, with 17 bases between. Per the germline V gene, CDR1 is KGHSY and CDR2 is FQNENV. The CDR3 is 15 amino acids. The CDR3 loop reads CASSQLRGATSGYTF. In DNA form, the CDR3 reads TGTGCCAGCAGCCAACTTCGGGGAGCGACTAGTGGCTACACCTTC.

The V gene is TRBV7-2, the J gene TRBJ2-1, with D perhaps being TRBD1 or TRBD2 (5 bases each). The better agreement between TRBJ2-7 and the DNA end casts doubt on the J call. The CDR3 runs to 15 residues. The germline gives CDR1 SGHTA, CDR2 FQGNSA. The CDR3 reads CASSLSLGTYNEQYF. The CDR3 region has the DNA TGTGCCAGCAGCTTATCTCTCGGGACCTACAATGAGCAGTACTTC.

V and J are TRBV19 and TRBJ1-2; TRBD1 matches 9 bases. The ends lost 4 bases at V and 6 bases at J; junction bases unmatched: 6. Looked up from germline, CDR1 is LNHDA and CDR2 is SQIVND (reference sequence). This CDR3 has 14 residues. Written as DNA, the CDR3 is TGTGCCAGTAGTAGCCGGGACAGGGACCATGGCTACACCTTC. It yields the protein CASSSRDRDHGYTF. Drawing the rest from reference TRBV19 and TRBJ1-2, the complete variable domain is DGGITQSPKYLFRKEGQNVTLSCEQNLNHDAMYWYRQDPGQGLRLIYYSQIVNDFQKGDIAEGYSVSREKKESFPLTVTSAQKNPTAFYLCASSSRDRDHGYTFGSGTRLTVV.

Only a few counts were recorded for this clonotype. V and J are TRBV20-1 and TRBJ2-1, with 10 bases identical to TRBD2. Losses at the gene ends were 6 bases for V and 5 bases for J; bases not matched to a gene: 4. Germline V gene sequence: CDR1 DFQATT, CDR2 SNEGSKA (reference sequence). This CDR3 contains 13 residues. CDR3 loop: CSASGGANNEQFF. The CDR3 nucleotides are TGCAGTGCCAGCGGGGGGGCTAACAATGAGCAGTTCTTC.

A few counts support this clonotype. The chain recombines TRBV6-5 with TRBJ2-7, with 9 bases lining up with TRBD1. Germline lookup yields CDR1 MNHEY and CDR2 SVGAGI. V gave up 6 bases and J gave up 1 base; unmatched junction bases: 10. There are 16 residues in the CDR3. CDR3 region: CASSRTRQGGSYEQYF. CDR3 DNA: TGTGCCAGCAGCCGTACACGACAGGGGGGTTCCTACGAGCAGTACTTC.

The chain has TRBV4-1 and TRBJ2-5; TRBD1 might be the D (6 bases). The CDR3 contains 16 residues. V lost 4 bases and J lost 2, with 17 bases in between. CDR1 is MGHRA and CDR2 is YSYEKL in the germline V gene. The chain's CDR3 is CASSRTIGDNQETQYF. In DNA, the CDR3 is TGCGCCAGCAGCCGCACTATAGGGGACAATCAAGAGACCCAGTACTTC.

This clonotype has just a few counts. The rearrangement joins TRBV28 to TRBJ2-5, with D maybe TRBD2 (5 bases). The J call may be incorrect, as the DNA end agrees better with TRBJ2-7. In germline, CDR1 is MDHEN, CDR2 SYDVKM. The CDR3 runs 18 residues. CDR3 protein: CASTRGWEIQGSGDEQYF. The CDR3 DNA reads as TGTGCCAGCACCCGAGGGTGGGAAATCCAAGGGTCAGGCGACGAGCAGTACTTC.

This chain connects TRBV18 to TRBJ2-3, with no clear D. Germline loops: CDR1 KGHSH, CDR2 LQKENI. This CDR3 is 11 amino acids long. The V end was cut by 9 bases, the J end by 2 bases, with 6 bases between. This CDR3 is CARSTTDTQYF. The DNA for the CDR3 is TGTGCCAGATCAACCACAGATACGCAGTATTTT. The variable domain in full, with the rest retrieved from reference TRBV18 and TRBJ2-3, is NAGVMQNPRHLVRRRGQEARLRCSPMKGHSHVYWYRQLPEEGLKFMVYLQKENIIDESGMPKERFSAEFPKEGPSILRIQQVVRGDSAAYFCARSTTDTQYFGPGTRLTVL.

In its sample, this clonotype was seen a few times. This chain links TRBV3-1 with TRBJ2-5; D is perhaps TRBD1 (5 bases). CDR3 length equals 16 residues. Trimming pared 7 bases from V and 0 bases from J, leaving 18 bases between. The V gene's germline CDR1 is LGHDT and CDR2 YNNKEL (reference sequence). CDR3 bases: TGTGCCAGCACAGCACAACCTCGACAGTACCAAGAGACCCAGTACTTC. Its translation is CASTAQPRQYQETQYF.

The rearrangement joins TRBV28 to TRBJ2-3; a weak D match, TRBD1 (6 bases). The CDR3 has 15 amino acids. Between the trimmed V and J ends, which lost 3 bases and 2 bases, there was a span of 12 bases. The germline gives CDR1 MDHEN, CDR2 SYDVKM. The CDR3 loop reads CASSFGQRYTDTQYF. The CDR3 DNA sequence: TGTGCCAGCAGTTTCGGACAGAGATACACAGATACGCAGTATTTT. The whole variable domain, filled in from reference TRBV28 and TRBJ2-3, reads DVKVTQSSRYLVKRTGEKVFLECVQDMDHENMFWYRQDPGLGLRLIYFSYDVKMKEKGDIPEGYSVSREKKERFSLILESASTNQTSMYLCASSFGQRYTDTQYFGPGTRLTVL.

The genes are TRBV3-1 and TRBJ2-1; 8 positions agree with TRBD1. TRBJ2-7 matches the DNA end more closely, so the J call is doubtful. This CDR3 region has 14 residues. Per germline, CDR1 LGHDT and CDR2 YNNKEL (reference sequence). For the CDR3, the DNA is TGTGCCAGCAGCGGACAGGGAACCTACAATGAGCAGTACTTC. Residues: CASSGQGTYNEQYF.

The chain has TRBV7-6 and TRBJ1-6; D remains unclear. The CDR3 has 16 residues. V lost 3 bases and J lost 0, with 9 bases in between. Germline V gives CDR1 SGHVS, CDR2 FNYEAQ. CDR3 DNA: TGTGCCAGCAGCTTGACGCAAAGCTCCTATAATTCACCCCTCCACTTT. Its translation is CASSLTQSSYNSPLHF. Using reference TRBV7-6 and TRBJ1-6 for the parts outside the CDR3, the full variable domain is GAGVSQSPRYKVTKRGQDVALRCDPISGHVSLYWYRQALGQGPEFLTYFNYEAQQDKSGLPNDRFSAERPEGSISTLTIQRTEQRDSAMYRCASSLTQSSYNSPLHFGNGTRLTVT.